This T cell receptor beta chain was documented in a study of blood T cell repertoires in COVID-19. Assay used: immunoSEQ multiplex PCR; TCRdb lists only in-frame clones, some missing. The sample records more than 200,000 clones, 80% to 85% being singletons. This CDR3 spans 13 amino acids. V was pared by 2 bases and J by 3 bases, with 9 bases between. Germline lookup yields CDR1 SGHDT and CDR2 YYEEEE. Sequenced sample: peripheral blood. This receptor was identified in a woman of 80 years or more with COVID-19, enrolled during active disease. The genes are TRBV5-6 and TRBJ2-7; D might be TRBD2 (5 bases). For the CDR3, the DNA is TGTGCCAGCAGCTTTTCCGGGATCTACGAGCAGTACTTC. Its translation: CASSFSGIYEQYF.